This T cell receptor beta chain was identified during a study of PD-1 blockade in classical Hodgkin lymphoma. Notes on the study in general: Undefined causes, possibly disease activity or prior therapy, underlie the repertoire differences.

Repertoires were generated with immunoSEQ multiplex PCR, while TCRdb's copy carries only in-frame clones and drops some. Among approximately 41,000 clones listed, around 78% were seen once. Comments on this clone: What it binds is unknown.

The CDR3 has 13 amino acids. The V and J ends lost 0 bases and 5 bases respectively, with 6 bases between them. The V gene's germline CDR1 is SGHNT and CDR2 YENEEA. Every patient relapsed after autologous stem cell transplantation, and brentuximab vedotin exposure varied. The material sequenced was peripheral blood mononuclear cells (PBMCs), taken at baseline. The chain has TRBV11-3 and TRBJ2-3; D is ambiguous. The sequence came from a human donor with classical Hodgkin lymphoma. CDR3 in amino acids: CASSLEARDTQYF. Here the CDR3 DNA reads TGTGCCAGCAGCTTAGAGGCTCGAGATACGCAGTATTTT. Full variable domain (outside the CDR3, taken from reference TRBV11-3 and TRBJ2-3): EAGVVQSPRYKIIEKKQPVAFWCNPISGHNTLYWYLQNLGQGPELLIRYENEEAVDDSQLPKDRFSAERLKGVDSTLKIQPAELGDSAVYLCASSLEARDTQYFGPGTRLTVL.